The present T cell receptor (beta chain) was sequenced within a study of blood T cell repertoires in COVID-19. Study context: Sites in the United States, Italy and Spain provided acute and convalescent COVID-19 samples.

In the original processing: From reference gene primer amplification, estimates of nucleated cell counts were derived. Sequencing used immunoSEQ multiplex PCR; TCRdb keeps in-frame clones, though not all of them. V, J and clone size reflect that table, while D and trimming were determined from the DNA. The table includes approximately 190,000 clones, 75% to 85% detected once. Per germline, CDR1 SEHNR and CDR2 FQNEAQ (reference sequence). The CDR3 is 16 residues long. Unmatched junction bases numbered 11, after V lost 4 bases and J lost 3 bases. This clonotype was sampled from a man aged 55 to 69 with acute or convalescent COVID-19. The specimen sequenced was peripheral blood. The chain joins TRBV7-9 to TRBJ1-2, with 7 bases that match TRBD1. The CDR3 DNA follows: TGTGCCAGCAGCTCAACCTACAGGGGATCTCACTATGGCTACACCTTC. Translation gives CASSSTYRGSHYGYTF.